A selection of T cell receptor beta chains follows, all from one sample in a study of blood T cell repertoires in COVID-19. Using immunoSEQ multiplex PCR, the repertoire was profiled, and TCRdb retains in-frame clones only, with some absent. Of roughly 100,000 clones listed, approximately 84% are singletons. The sample taken for sequencing was peripheral blood. These receptors all stem from a human donor in a cohort sampled during active COVID-19. Each CDR3 is given with its conserved first and last residue. Each record gives: V gene, D gene, J gene, CDR3 protein, CDR3 DNA. The D gene is left open where the match is weak.

V gene: TRBV11-2
D gene: .
J gene: TRBJ1-2
CDR3 protein: CASSHRVRGYTF
CDR3 DNA: TGTGCCAGCAGCCACAGGGTACGAGGCTACACCTTC

V gene: TRBV7-2
D gene: .
J gene: TRBJ2-5
CDR3 protein: CASGRRGQETQYF
CDR3 DNA: TGTGCCAGCGGACGGCGGGGCCAAGAGACCCAGTACTTC

V gene: TRBV5-1
D gene: TRBD1
J gene: TRBJ1-1
CDR3 protein: CASSSMDRVGFGTEAFF
CDR3 DNA: TGCGCCAGCAGCTCGATGGACAGGGTTGGTTTTGGCACTGAAGCTTTCTTT

V gene: TRBV28
D gene: TRBD1
J gene: TRBJ2-3
CDR3 protein: CASSLPSGTGSTDTQYF
CDR3 DNA: TGTGCCAGCAGTTTGCCTTCCGGGACAGGGTCTACAGATACGCAGTATTTT

V gene: TRBV7-2
D gene: TRBD2
J gene: TRBJ2-5
CDR3 protein: CASRISGLEGETQYF
CDR3 DNA: TGTGCCAGCAGAATTAGCGGGCTAGAGGGGGAGACCCAGTACTTC

V gene: TRBV9
D gene: .
J gene: TRBJ2-6
CDR3 protein: CASSSGFLNGANVLTF
CDR3 DNA: TGTGCCAGCAGCTCGGGGTTTCTAAATGGGGCCAACGTCCTGACTTTC

V gene: TRBV28
D gene: TRBD1
J gene: TRBJ2-5
CDR3 protein: CASTQGTETQYF
CDR3 DNA: TGTGCCAGCACACAGGGGACGGAGACCCAGTACTTC

V gene: TRBV7-2
D gene: .
J gene: TRBJ1-4
CDR3 protein: CASSLARTNYEKPFF
CDR3 DNA: TGTGCCAGCAGCTTAGCCCGGACAAACTATGAAAAACCGTTTTTT

V gene: TRBV7-2
D gene: .
J gene: TRBJ1-2
CDR3 protein: CASSLDFYEGSNYGYTF
CDR3 DNA: TGTGCCAGCAGCTTAGATTTCTACGAGGGCTCTAACTATGGCTACACCTTC

V gene: TRBV12-5
D gene: .
J gene: TRBJ2-5
CDR3 protein: CASGPGNPQETQYF
CDR3 DNA: TGTGCTAGTGGTCCCGGGAACCCCCAAGAGACCCAGTACTTC